Below, one T cell receptor beta chain is given with its context. Its antigen is currently unknown. The assay was immunoSEQ multiplex PCR, and TCRdb's table has in-frame clones only and misses some. Counted here are 150,000 to 200,000 clones, 70% to 90% occurring once; the ten biggest clones make up 5% to 6.5%. Trimming cost V 3 bases and J 5 bases, with 13 bases left between them. The CDR3 spans 14 residues. The germline V gene encodes CDR1 KGHSH and CDR2 LQKENI. This sample was taken from a study of Ad26.COV2.S vaccination and SARS-CoV-2 variants. Whole-study findings and limits: The placebo group had lower spike-specific TCR breadth than the vaccine recipients did. The breadth of spike-specific CD8+ and CD4+ T cell responses after vaccination was reportedly substantial. In TCR breadth and depth analyses, total T cell responses may have been underestimated. With respect to non-spike TCR breadth, vaccine and placebo recipients were similar.

This clonotype was obtained from a human donor who had recovered from COVID-19. The genes are TRBV18 and TRBJ1-2; D might be TRBD1 (5 bases). Material: peripheral blood, obtained after recovery from COVID-19. The CDR3 region has the DNA TGTGCCAGCTCACCGGGGACGACGGAGTATGGCTACACCTTC. Protein product: CASSPGTTEYGYTF. The entire variable domain, with the rest obtained from reference TRBV18 and TRBJ1-2, is as follows: NAGVMQNPRHLVRRRGQEARLRCSPMKGHSHVYWYRQLPEEGLKFMVYLQKENIIDESGMPKERFSAEFPKEGPSILRIQQVVRGDSAAYFCASSPGTTEYGYTFGSGTRLTVV.